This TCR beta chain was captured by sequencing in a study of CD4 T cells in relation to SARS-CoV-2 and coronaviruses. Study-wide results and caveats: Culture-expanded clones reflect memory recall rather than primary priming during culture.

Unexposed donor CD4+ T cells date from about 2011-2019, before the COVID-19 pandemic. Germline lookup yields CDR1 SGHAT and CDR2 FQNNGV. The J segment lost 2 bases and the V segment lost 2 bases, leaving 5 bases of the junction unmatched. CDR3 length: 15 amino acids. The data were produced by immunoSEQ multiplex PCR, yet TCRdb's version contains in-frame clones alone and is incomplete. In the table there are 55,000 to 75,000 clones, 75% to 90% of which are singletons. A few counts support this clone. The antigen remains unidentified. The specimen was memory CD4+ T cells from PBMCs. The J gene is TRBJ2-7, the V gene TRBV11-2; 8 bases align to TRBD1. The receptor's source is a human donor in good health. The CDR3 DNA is TGTGCCAGCAGCTTACAGGGGGCGACGACCTACGAGCAGTACTTC. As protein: CASSLQGATTYEQYF.